Below are 15 T cell receptor beta chains sequenced from a single sample in a study of blood T cell repertoires in COVID-19. Clones were sequenced by immunoSEQ multiplex PCR, and TCRdb holds only the in-frame ones, with some missing. The sample carries over 100,000 clones, about four fifths recorded once. Sample: peripheral blood. The receptor set was obtained from a human donor in a cohort sampled during active COVID-19.

This rearrangement joins TRBV10-3 to TRBJ2-2; no clear D gene. This CDR3 is 11 amino acids long. V dropped 10 bases and J dropped 5 bases, with 8 bases sitting between them. In germline, CDR1 is ENHRY, CDR2 SYGVKD. CDR3 coding DNA: TGTGCCACATCCGGTACCGGGGAGCTGTTTTTT. Its translation is CATSGTGELFF.

This clone has only a few counts. The chain couples TRBV5-4 to TRBJ2-7; TRBD1 aligns across 10 bases. V trimming: 4 bases; J trimming: 4 bases; junction bases outside the gene matches: 11. The CDR3 loop spans 16 amino acids. Germline V gene sequence: CDR1 SGHNT, CDR2 YYREEE (reference sequence). The CDR3 reads CASSLGRDRGIYEQYF. The CDR3 coding sequence is TGTGCCAGCAGCCTCGGGCGGGACAGGGGCATTTACGAGCAGTACTTC.

In DNA, the CDR3 is TGTGCCAGTAGTCCTAGCGGGGGGGCCGCAGATACGCAGTATTTT. This encodes CASSPSGGAADTQYF. This rearrangement joins TRBV19 to TRBJ2-3, with 12 nucleotides matching TRBD2. The CDR3 loop spans 15 amino acids. Trimming removed 5 bases from V and 4 bases from J; junction bases left unmatched: 4. Germline-derived CDR1 and CDR2 are LNHDA and SQIVND (reference sequence).

The J gene is TRBJ2-2, the V gene TRBV7-7; 7 positions agree with TRBD2. V lost 4 bases and J lost 4; bases outside the gene matches: 6. Looked up from germline, CDR1 is SSHAT and CDR2 is FNYEAQ (reference sequence). This CDR3 region has 15 residues. This CDR3 reads CASSSSGTTTGELFF. The CDR3 DNA is TGTGCCAGCAGCTCATCCGGGACTACCACCGGGGAGCTGTTTTTT.

The chain recombines TRBV19 with TRBJ2-1, with a possible D match to TRBD2 (6 bases). Trimming removed 5 bases from V and 3 bases from J, with 11 bases in between. This CDR3 has 14 amino acids. Germline CDR1 is LNHDA and CDR2 is SQIVND (reference sequence). In nucleotides, the CDR3 is TGTGCCAGTAGTGGGGGACTCCTCTACAATGAGCAGTTCTTC. It translates to CASSGGLLYNEQFF.

The J gene is TRBJ2-1, the V gene TRBV7-2; TRBD1 agrees at 8 bases. Germline V gene sequence: CDR1 SGHTA, CDR2 FQGNSA. The V and J ends lost 2 bases and 2 bases, in that order; junction bases with no gene match: 2. This CDR3 is built from 15 residues. The CDR3 bases are TGTGCCAGCAGCTTAACGACAGGGGCCTACAATGAGCAGTTCTTC. Translating it yields CASSLTTGAYNEQFF.

This sequence joins TRBV11-3 and TRBJ2-1; TRBD1 might be the D (5 bases). The CDR3 length is 14 residues. Per the germline V gene, CDR1 is SGHNT and CDR2 is YENEEA. V lost 8 bases and J lost 1, with 12 bases in between. The CDR3 bases are TGTGCCAGCGCCCTCAGGGATTCCTACAATGAGCAGTTCTTC. It yields the protein CASALRDSYNEQFF.

This chain uses TRBV2 with TRBJ2-2, with 12 bases lining up with TRBD2. V lost 6 bases and J lost 7; bases outside the gene matches: 6. Germline values: CDR1 SNHLY, CDR2 FYNNEI. The CDR3 totals 15 residues. This CDR3 is CASRMGLAGFGELFF. CDR3 DNA: TGTGCCAGCAGGATGGGACTAGCGGGTTTCGGGGAGCTGTTTTTT.

The rearrangement uses TRBV5-1 and TRBJ2-5; D uncertain. V lost 4 bases, J lost 5 bases, and 15 bases lay in between. The CDR3 totals 14 residues. CDR1 and CDR2 from the germline V gene are SGHRS and YFSETQ. As DNA, the CDR3 is TGCGCCAGCAGCCGAAATGACCTCGGGGAGACCCAGTACTTC. This encodes CASSRNDLGETQYF.

V gene TRBV5-1 combines with J gene TRBJ1-3; the D is unclear. This CDR3 spans 17 amino acids. Germline V lookup: CDR1 SGHRS, CDR2 YFSETQ. Trimming took off 3 bases at V and 0 bases at J, with 16 bases between the two ends. CDR3 sequence: CASSSLGSTDSGNTIYF. The CDR3 nucleotides are TGCGCCAGCAGCTCCCTGGGGAGTACGGACTCTGGAAACACCATATATTTT.

J is TRBJ1-3 and V is TRBV18; 8 bases fit TRBD1. This CDR3 is 16 amino acids long. CDR1 is KGHSH, CDR2 LQKENI, per germline. Trimming cost V 3 bases and J 0 bases; bases outside gene matches: 4. The CDR3 loop is CASSPDRVNSGNTIYF. Written as DNA, the CDR3 is TGTGCCAGCTCACCGGACAGGGTGAACTCTGGAAACACCATATATTTT.

V is TRBV10-3 and J is TRBJ1-2, with a weak D call TRBD1 (5 bases). Looked up from germline, CDR1 is ENHRY and CDR2 is SYGVKD. This CDR3 is built from 12 residues. V lost 10 bases and J lost 8, with 17 bases in between. The CDR3 DNA reads as TGTGCCAACGGACAAGCAGAAACGGGCTACACCTTC. This sequence encodes CANGQAETGYTF.

The gene calls are TRBV11-3 and TRBJ2-1; 7 bases map to TRBD1. CDR3 length equals 13 residues. Germline-derived CDR1 and CDR2 are SGHNT and YENEEA. The V segment lost 5 bases and the J segment 7 bases; nucleotides outside the gene matches: 5. The CDR3 spells CASSPDRENEQFF. In DNA, the CDR3 is TGTGCCAGCAGCCCCGACAGGGAAAATGAGCAGTTCTTC.

This clone was seen once. J is TRBJ1-1 and V is TRBV19; 10 bases match TRBD1. Looked up from germline, CDR1 is LNHDA and CDR2 is SQIVND (reference sequence). The junction had 5 bases not matched to a gene; V was cut back by 6 bases and J by 1 base. The length of the CDR3 is 15 residues. This chain's CDR3 is CASRDRGLGNTEAFF. DNA of the CDR3: TGTGCCAGTAGAGACAGGGGGCTTGGGAACACTGAAGCTTTCTTT.

CDR3 sequence reads: CASSQSRQGTTPLHF. The CDR3 DNA reads TGCGCCAGCAGCCAATCGAGACAGGGGACGACACCCCTCCACTTT. The chain uses TRBV4-3 and TRBJ1-6; 8 positions match TRBD1. The V segment lost 2 bases and the J segment 11 bases; nucleotides outside the gene matches: 8. The CDR3 covers 15 residues. CDR1 and CDR2 from the germline V gene are LGHNA and YSLEER.